This TCR beta chain is drawn from a study of cytomegalovirus exposure and HLA in healthy donors. Study conclusions and caveats: In a later analysis, CMV-associated beta chains were mostly HLA-associated, it appeared. TCR association rates varied by HLA locus in a later analysis, with DRB1 highest and HLA-C lowest. Later analysis identified a missense DCLRE1C variant that was linked to TCR beta V- and J-gene trimming. The study dropped some indistinguishable V segments, TRBV6-2 and TRBV6-3 among them.

As regards this clone: The antigen is not known.

Primers for the PCR totalled 60 Vbeta and 13 Jbeta. Profiling relied on immunoSEQ multiplex PCR, and the TCRdb table lists in-frame clones only, not all of them. The sample consists of about 120,000 clones, approximately 84% of them appearing once. The germline V gene has CDR1 SGDLS and CDR2 YYNGEE. This CDR3 is built from 16 residues. J was trimmed by 9 bases and V by 2 bases; bases with no gene match: 10. The sample comprised PBMCs. This clonotype originated in a man between 18 and 35 years old in good health and CMV-seropositive. This rearrangement joins TRBV9 to TRBJ2-1; TRBD2 aligns across 11 bases. CDR3 sequence (DNA): TGTGCCAGCAGCGTTGGGACTAGCGGAGGGGTGGGTGAGCAGTTCTTC. Its translation: CASSVGTSGGVGEQFF. Filled out from reference TRBV9 and TRBJ2-1, the complete variable domain reads DSGVTQTPKHLITATGQRVTLRCSPRSGDLSVYWYQQSLDQGLQFLIQYYNGEERAKGNILERFSAQQFPDLHSELNLSSLELGDSALYFCASSVGTSGGVGEQFFGPGTRLTVL.